The T cell receptor (beta chain) described here comes from a study of shared clonotypes between healthy human individuals (TCRdb year 2020). At the level of the whole study: The cohort comprised a couple of women and a few men aged 18 to 49 years. For each donor, CD4 naive and CD4 memory were each run on three plates, CD8 naive on two plates, and CD8 memory on one plate. To estimate repertoire size and how much clonotypes are shared between individuals, the study performed deep sequencing of blood TCR repertoires from 4 to 6 healthy adults. To increase sequencing depth and limit assay-specific biases, TCR repertoire library preparation and sequencing were carried out by different laboratories using diverse techniques. Each donor's leukapheresis produced roughly between roughly 0.85 and 9.5 billion PBMCs.

Study-wide findings and limitations: The small number of donors limited the genetic and exposure-history diversity represented. Pairwise subsampling led to the expectation that sequencing depth would affect the degree of clonotype sharing among donors. Estimated clonotype richness was generally larger for naive than for memory subsets. Approximately 4.8% of naive CD4, around 3.5% of naive CD8, 2.3% of memory CD4, and around 0.4% of memory CD8 clonotypes were shared across several donors. Even with the large sequencing depth, rarefaction of the sorted-subset datasets indicated that sequencing was incomplete. Clonotypes shared by all four sorted-subset donors showed higher generation probabilities than non-shared clonotypes. Only blood was sampled, and tissue TCR repertoires likely differ from those in blood.

About this clone itself: The antigen this receptor binds is unknown. The record has no base qualities; no much larger clone is one base away.

Using the deep immunoSEQ assay, multiplex PCR amplified TCR CDR3 regions from genomic DNA. Extracted genomic DNA from each cell subset was distributed evenly across all wells of several immunoSEQ 96-well plates, and each plate was treated as a replicate. For sorted subsets, each replicate PCR was loaded with approximately 0.2 ug genomic DNA, equivalent to 30,000 or so T cell genomes. Purified libraries were quantified with a Qubit 3.0 fluorometer, sized on a Bioanalyzer 2100, and re-quantified with the KAPA Library Quantification kit. Every immunoSEQ 96-well plate was sequenced on a separate single-read 150-cycle Illumina NextSeq 550 flow cell. From the authors' description of their analysis: The immunoSEQ output contained only junctional sequences without quality scores, so filtering could not match that applied to full-length reads. Sequences were annotated with PyIR, a Python wrapper for IgBLAST v1.9, using IMGT germline references to assign V/J genes and CDR3. Reads were removed for weak V/J assignments (E-value above 1e-6), missing CDR3, stop codons, out-of-frame junctions, or ambiguous translated residues. V3J clonotypes were defined as sequences sharing an identical inferred V gene, J gene, and CDR3 amino acid sequence. Percentage overlap between repertoires was computed as shared unique clonotypes divided by the size of the smaller repertoire. Richness of each repertoire was evaluated using RTK rarefaction, the Chao1 estimator, and Recon v2.1 estimates of unobserved clonotypes. Generation probabilities for all TCRbeta clonotypes obtained by the gDNA method from a few donors were computed using OLGA. Not all clones reach the TCRdb copy of this immuneACCESS table, which keeps in-frame sequences only. Checked studies attribute under half of the gap to unresolved V genes and leave the rest unexplained. Clone size and V and J calls were adopted from that table, with D and trimming inferred from the DNA. The sample table holds over 2 million clones, of which roughly 90% were seen once. The top ten constitute 0.37% of the sample.

Spanning cysteine to phenylalanine, the CDR3 consists of 15 amino acids. The entry retains the CDR3 DNA only, 45 bases that are in frame from base 1. The V end loses 9 bases and the J end loses 5 bases, and a stretch of 20 bases separates them. The CDR1 and CDR2 encoded by the germline V gene (reference sequence) are MNHEY and SMNVEV. Donors were healthy HIV-negative adults with no recently reported acute infections or vaccinations. All donors were Caucasian adults living in Nashville, Tennessee, USA. Magnetic negative selection was used to enrich CD4+ T cells, after which naive cells were positively selected on CD45RA and the negative fraction became the memory subset. Blood was obtained by leukapheresis, after which PBMCs were separated by Ficoll-Histopaque density gradient centrifugation and cryopreserved in liquid nitrogen vapor phase. Purity and quantity of every magnetically sorted T cell population were checked by analytical flow cytometry. Genomic DNA was isolated from every sorted fraction and measured by UV absorbance on a Nanodrop 2000c.

The origin of this receptor is a man aged 18-30 years in good health. Some clones in this sample may be carry-over from other donors' samples. The sequence joins TRBV27 to TRBJ2-1; the D segment might be TRBD1 or TRBD2, since each matches 5 bases. The sample taken for sequencing was naive CD4+ T cells from PBMCs. This specimen's cell subset or site label, per the study, means: CD45RA+ positively selected. The sequence in DNA is TGTGCCAGTGCTTGGTGGGGGAGTCGAGACAATGAGCAGTTCTTC. It translates as CASAWWGSRDNEQFF.